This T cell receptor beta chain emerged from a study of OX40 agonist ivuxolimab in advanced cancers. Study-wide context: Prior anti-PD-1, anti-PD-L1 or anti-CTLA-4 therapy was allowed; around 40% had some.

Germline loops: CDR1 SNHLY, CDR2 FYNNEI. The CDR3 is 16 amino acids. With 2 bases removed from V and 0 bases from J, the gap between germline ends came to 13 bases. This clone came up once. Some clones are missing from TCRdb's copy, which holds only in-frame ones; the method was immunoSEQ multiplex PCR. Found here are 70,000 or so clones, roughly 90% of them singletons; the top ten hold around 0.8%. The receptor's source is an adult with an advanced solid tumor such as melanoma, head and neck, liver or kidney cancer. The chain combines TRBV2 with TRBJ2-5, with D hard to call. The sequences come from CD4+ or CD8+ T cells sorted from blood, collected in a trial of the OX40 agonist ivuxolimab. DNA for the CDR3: TGTGCCAGCAGTGAATTCCTCCGACGGGACCAAGAGACCCAGTACTTC. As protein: CASSEFLRRDQETQYF.